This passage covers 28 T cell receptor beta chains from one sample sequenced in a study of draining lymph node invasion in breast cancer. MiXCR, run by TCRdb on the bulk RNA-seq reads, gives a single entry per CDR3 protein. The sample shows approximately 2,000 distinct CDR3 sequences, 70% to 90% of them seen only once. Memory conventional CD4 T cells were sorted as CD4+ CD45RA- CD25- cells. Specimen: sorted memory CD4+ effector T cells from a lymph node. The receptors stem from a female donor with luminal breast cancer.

CDR3 sequence reads: CASSPSWEVYGYTF. CDR3 DNA sequence: TGTGCCAGCAGTCCTTCGTGGGAAGTCTATGGCTACACCTTC. The chain recombines TRBV27 with TRBJ1-2; unclear D gene. Trimming took 5 bases from V and 4 from J, leaving 14 bases between them. The germline gives CDR1 MNHEY, CDR2 SMNVEV (reference sequence). The CDR3 runs 14 residues.

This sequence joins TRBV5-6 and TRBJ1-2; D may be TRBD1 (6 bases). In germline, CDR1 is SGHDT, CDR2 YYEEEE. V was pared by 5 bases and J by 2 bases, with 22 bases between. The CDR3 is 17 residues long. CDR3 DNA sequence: TGTGCCAGCAGGGGGACACGGGGGACTAAGGGGAACTATGGCTACACCTTC. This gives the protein CASRGTRGTKGNYGYTF.

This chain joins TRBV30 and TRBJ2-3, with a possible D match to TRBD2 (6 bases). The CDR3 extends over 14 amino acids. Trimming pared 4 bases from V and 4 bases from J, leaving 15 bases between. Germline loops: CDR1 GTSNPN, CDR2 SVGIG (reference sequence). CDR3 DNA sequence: TGTGCCTGGACCGGAGGGATCGTCCCAGATACGCAGTATTTT. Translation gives CAWTGGIVPDTQYF. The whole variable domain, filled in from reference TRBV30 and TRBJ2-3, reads SQTIHQWPATLVQPVGSPLSLECTVEGTSNPNLYWYRQAAGRGLQLLFYSVGIGQISSEVPQNLSASRPQDRQFILSSKKLLLSDSGFYLCAWTGGIVPDTQYFGPGTRLTVL.

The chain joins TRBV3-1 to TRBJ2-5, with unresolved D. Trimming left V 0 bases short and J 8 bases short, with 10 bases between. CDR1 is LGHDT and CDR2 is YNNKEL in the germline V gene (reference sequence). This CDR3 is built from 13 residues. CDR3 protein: CASSQDVGATQYF. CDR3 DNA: TGTGCCAGCAGCCAAGACGTCGGAGCTACCCAGTACTTC.

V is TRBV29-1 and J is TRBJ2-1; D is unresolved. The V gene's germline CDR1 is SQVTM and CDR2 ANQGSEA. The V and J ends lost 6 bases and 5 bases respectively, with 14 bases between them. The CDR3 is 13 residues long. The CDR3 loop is CSVRTPEDNEQFF. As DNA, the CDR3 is TGCAGCGTACGGACCCCAGAGGACAATGAGCAGTTCTTC.

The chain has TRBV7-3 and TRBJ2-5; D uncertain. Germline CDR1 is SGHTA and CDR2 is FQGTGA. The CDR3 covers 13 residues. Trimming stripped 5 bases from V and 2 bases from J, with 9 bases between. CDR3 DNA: TGTGCCAGCAGCCTCAATCCTCAAGAGACCCAGTACTTC. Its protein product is CASSLNPQETQYF.

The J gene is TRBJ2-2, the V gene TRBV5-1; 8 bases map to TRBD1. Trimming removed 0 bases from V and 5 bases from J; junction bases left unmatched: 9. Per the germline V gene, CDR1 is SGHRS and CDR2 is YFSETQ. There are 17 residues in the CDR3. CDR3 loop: CASSLDPQGVYTGELFF. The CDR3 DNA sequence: TGCGCCAGCAGCTTGGACCCACAGGGGGTATATACCGGGGAGCTGTTTTTT.

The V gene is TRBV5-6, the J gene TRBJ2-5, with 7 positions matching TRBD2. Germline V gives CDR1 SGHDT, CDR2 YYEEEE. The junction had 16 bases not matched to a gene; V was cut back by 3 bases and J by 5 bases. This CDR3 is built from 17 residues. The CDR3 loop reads CASSSWTSGAVQETQYF. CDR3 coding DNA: TGTGCCAGCAGCTCCTGGACTAGTGGGGCGGTACAGGAGACCCAGTACTTC.

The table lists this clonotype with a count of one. CDR3 nucleotides: TGCGCCAGCAGCTTTTCACTGGCGGGGGGGCGAGAGCAGTACTTC. Its translation: CASSFSLAGGREQYF. V and J are TRBV5-1 and TRBJ2-7, with 9 bases that match TRBD2. Germline V gene lookup returns CDR1 SGHRS and CDR2 YFSETQ. Trimming at V came to 2 bases and at J to 7 bases, leaving 10 bases not matched to a gene. This CDR3 is built from 15 residues.

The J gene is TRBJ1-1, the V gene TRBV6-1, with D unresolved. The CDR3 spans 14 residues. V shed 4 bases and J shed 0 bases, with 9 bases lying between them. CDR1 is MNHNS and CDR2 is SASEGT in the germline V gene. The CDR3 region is CASSVSRMNTEAFF. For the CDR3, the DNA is TGTGCCAGCAGTGTGAGCAGAATGAACACTGAAGCTTTCTTT.

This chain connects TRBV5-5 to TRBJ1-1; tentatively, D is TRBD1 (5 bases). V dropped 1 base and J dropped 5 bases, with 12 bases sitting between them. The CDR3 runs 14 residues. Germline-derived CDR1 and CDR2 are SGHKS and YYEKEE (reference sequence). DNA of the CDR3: TGTGCCAGCAGCTTGATTTCAGAGGGGACTGAAGCTTTCTTT. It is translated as CASSLISEGTEAFF.

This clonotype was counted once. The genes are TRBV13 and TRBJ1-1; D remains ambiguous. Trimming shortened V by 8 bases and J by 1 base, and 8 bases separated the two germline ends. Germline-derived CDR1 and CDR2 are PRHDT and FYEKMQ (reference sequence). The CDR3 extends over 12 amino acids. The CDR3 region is CASGEPNTEAFF. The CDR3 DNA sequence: TGTGCCAGCGGGGAGCCGAACACTGAAGCTTTCTTT. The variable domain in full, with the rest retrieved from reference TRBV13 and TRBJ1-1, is AAGVIQSPRHLIKEKRETATLKCYPIPRHDTVYWYQQGPGQDPQFLISFYEKMQSDKGSIPDRFSAQQFSDYHSELNMSSLELGDSALYFCASGEPNTEAFFGQGTRLTVV.

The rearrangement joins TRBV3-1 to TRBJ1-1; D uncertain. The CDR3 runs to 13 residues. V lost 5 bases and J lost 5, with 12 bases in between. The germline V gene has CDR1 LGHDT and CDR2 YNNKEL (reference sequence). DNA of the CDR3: TGTGCCAGCAGCGTTCAAAGAGGGACTGAAGCTTTCTTT. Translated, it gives CASSVQRGTEAFF.

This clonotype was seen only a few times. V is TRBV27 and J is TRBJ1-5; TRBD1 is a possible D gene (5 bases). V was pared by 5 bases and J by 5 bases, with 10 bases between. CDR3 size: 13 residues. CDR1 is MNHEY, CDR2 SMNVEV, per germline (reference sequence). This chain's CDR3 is CASSIQEDQPQHF. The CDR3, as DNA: TGTGCCAGCAGTATACAGGAGGATCAGCCCCAGCATTTT.

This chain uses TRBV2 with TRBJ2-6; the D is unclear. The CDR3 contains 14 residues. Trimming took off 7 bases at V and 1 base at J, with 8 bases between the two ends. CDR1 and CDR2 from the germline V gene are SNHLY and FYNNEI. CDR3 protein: CASTTVSGANVLTF. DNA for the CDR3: TGTGCCAGCACAACAGTATCTGGGGCCAACGTCCTGACTTTC.

CDR3: CASSQALDTEAFF. CDR3 coding DNA: TGTGCCAGCAGCCAAGCTTTGGACACTGAAGCTTTCTTT. The rearrangement uses TRBV7-6 and TRBJ1-1; D not certain. CDR1 and CDR2 from the germline V gene are SGHVS and FNYEAQ. The CDR3 totals 13 residues. V was clipped by 5 bases and J by 3 bases, with 10 bases between them.

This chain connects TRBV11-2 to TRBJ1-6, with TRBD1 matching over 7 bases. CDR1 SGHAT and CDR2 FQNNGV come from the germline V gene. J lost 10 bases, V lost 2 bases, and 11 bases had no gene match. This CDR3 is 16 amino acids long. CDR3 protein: CASSLRSGRGLSPLHF. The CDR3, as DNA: TGTGCCAGCAGCTTACGGAGCGGAAGGGGGCTGTCACCCCTCCACTTT.

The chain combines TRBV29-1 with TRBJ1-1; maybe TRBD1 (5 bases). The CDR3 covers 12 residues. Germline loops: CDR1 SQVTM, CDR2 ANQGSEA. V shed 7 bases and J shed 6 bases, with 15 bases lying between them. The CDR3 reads CSGGSGSAEAFF. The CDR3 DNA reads TGCAGCGGGGGGTCGGGGTCCGCTGAAGCTTTCTTT. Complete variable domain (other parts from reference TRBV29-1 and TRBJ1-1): SAVISQKPSRDICQRGTSLTIQCQVDSQVTMMFWYRQQPGQSLTLIATANQGSEATYESGFVIDKFPISRPNLTFSTLTVSNMSPEDSSIYLCSGGSGSAEAFFGQGTRLTVV.

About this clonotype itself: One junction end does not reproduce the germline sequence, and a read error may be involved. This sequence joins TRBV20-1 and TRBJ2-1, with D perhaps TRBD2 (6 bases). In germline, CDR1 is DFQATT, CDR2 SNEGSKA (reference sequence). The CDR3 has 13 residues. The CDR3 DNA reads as TGCAGAGCTAGTGACGGGGGTCCAAATGAGCAGTTCTTC. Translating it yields CRASDGGPNEQFF.

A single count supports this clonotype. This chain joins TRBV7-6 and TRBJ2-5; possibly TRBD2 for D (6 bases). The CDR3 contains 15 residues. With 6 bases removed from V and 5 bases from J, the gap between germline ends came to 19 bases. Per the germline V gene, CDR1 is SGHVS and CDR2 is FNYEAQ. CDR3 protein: CASSPSVRGGETQYF. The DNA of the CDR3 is TGTGCCAGCAGTCCTTCTGTAAGGGGAGGCGAGACCCAGTACTTC. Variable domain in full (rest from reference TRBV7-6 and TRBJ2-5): GAGVSQSPRYKVTKRGQDVALRCDPISGHVSLYWYRQALGQGPEFLTYFNYEAQQDKSGLPNDRFSAERPEGSISTLTIQRTEQRDSAMYRCASSPSVRGGETQYFGPGTRLLVL.

The CDR3 nucleotides are TGTGCCAGTAGTATAGGGACAGGGTCGCTTCCAGCTAACTATGGCTACACCTTC. This codes for CASSIGTGSLPANYGYTF. The chain joins TRBV19 to TRBJ1-2, with 8 bases lining up with TRBD1. Germline V gene data show CDR1 as LNHDA and CDR2 as SQIVND (reference sequence). Trimming removed 1 base from V and 0 bases from J; junction bases left unmatched: 10. The CDR3 is 18 amino acids.

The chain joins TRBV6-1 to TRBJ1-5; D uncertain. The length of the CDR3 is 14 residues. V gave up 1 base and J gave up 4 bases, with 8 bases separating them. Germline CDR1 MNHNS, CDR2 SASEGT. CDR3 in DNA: TGTGCCAGCAGTGAAGGTTATAGTAATCAGCCCCAGCATTTT. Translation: CASSEGYSNQPQHF.

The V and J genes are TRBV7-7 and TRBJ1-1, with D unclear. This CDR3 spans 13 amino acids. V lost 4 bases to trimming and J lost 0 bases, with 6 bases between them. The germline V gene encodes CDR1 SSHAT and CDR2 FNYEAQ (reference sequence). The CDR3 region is CASSSQLNTEAFF. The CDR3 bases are TGTGCCAGCAGCTCACAGCTGAACACTGAAGCTTTCTTT.

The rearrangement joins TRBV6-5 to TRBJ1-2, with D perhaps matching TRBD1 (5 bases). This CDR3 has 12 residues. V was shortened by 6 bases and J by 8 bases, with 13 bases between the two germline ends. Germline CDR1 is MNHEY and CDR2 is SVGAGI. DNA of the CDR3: TGTGCCAGCAGATCCGGGACCGCCGGCTACACCTTC. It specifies CASRSGTAGYTF.

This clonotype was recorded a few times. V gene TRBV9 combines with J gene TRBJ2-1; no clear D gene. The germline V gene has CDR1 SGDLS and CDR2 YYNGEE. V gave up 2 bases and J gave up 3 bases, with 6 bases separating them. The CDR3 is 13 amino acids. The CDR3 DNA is TGTGCCAGCAGCGTCTCGGACTACAATGAGCAGTTCTTC. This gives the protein CASSVSDYNEQFF. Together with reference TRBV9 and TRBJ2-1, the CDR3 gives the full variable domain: DSGVTQTPKHLITATGQRVTLRCSPRSGDLSVYWYQQSLDQGLQFLIQYYNGEERAKGNILERFSAQQFPDLHSELNLSSLELGDSALYFCASSVSDYNEQFFGPGTRLTVL.

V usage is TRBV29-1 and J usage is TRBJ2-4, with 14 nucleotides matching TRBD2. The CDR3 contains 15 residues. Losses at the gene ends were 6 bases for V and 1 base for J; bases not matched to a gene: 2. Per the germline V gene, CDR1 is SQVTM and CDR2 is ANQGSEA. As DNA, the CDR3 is TGCAGCGTGACTAGCGGGGGGGCGGCCAAAAACATTCAGTACTTC. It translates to CSVTSGGAAKNIQYF.

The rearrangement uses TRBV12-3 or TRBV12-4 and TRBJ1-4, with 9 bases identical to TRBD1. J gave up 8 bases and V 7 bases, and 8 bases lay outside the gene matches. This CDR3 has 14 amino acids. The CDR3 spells CASKGQGVWEKLFF. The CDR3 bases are TGTGCCAGCAAGGGACAGGGCGTTTGGGAAAAACTGTTTTTT.

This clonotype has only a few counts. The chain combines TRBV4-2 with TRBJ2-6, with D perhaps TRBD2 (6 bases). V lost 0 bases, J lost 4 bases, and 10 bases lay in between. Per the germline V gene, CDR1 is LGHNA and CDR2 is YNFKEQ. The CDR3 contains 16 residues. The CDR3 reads CASSQDAAGGANVLTF. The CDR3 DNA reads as TGTGCCAGCAGCCAAGACGCGGCGGGGGGGGCCAACGTCCTGACTTTC.